The next 14 T cell receptor beta chains were all read from a single sample in a study of T-cell reconstitution after alpha-beta-depleted transplantation in children. Unique molecular identifiers were used to barcode this TCRbeta library. TCRdb used MiXCR to reprocess the PCR reads, holding one entry per CDR3 protein. Of under 450,000 distinct CDR3 sequences in the sample, less than 15% are singletons; the top ten hold around 4.5%. Sequencing was performed on PBMCs, taken from the stem cell graft. The receptors originated from a human donor who donated a stem cell graft to a child with Fanconi anemia.

The DNA of the CDR3 is TGTGCCAGCAGTTCAATTAAGGGACAGGGTAGCAATCAGCCCCAGCATTTT. It codes for CASSSIKGQGSNQPQHF. The chain is built from TRBV27 and TRBJ1-5; the match to TRBD1 covers 9 bases. Trimming cost V 4 bases and J 0 bases; bases outside gene matches: 7. This CDR3 is built from 17 residues. Germline CDR1 is MNHEY and CDR2 is SMNVEV (reference sequence).

Only a few counts were recorded for this clonotype. The CDR3 coding sequence is TGTGCCAGCAGGCCTCCCGGGGGGGAAGGAACTGAAGCTTTCTTT. Its translation is CASRPPGGEGTEAFF. The chain combines TRBV6-5 with TRBJ1-1, with TRBD1 as a possible D gene (5 bases). Deletions cut 6 bases from V and 5 bases from J, with 19 bases between. This CDR3 is built from 15 residues. Germline V gene sequence: CDR1 MNHEY, CDR2 SVGAGI.

There are a few counts of this clonotype. The chain joins TRBV27 to TRBJ2-1; TRBD2 matches at 10 bases. Germline V gene sequence: CDR1 MNHEY, CDR2 SMNVEV (reference sequence). Germline trimming cut 0 bases from V and 2 bases from J; bases unmatched to any gene: 4. The CDR3 loop spans 17 amino acids. CDR3 loop: CASSLSQRGGAYNEQFF. The CDR3 DNA sequence: TGTGCCAGCAGTTTATCCCAGCGGGGGGGAGCCTACAATGAGCAGTTCTTC.

This clonotype was seen repeatedly, ten times or more. The chain couples TRBV7-8 to TRBJ2-3, with TRBD2 as a possible D gene (5 bases). CDR3 length: 18 amino acids. Germline CDR1 is SGHVS and CDR2 is FQNEAQ. Trimming removed 1 base at V and 1 base at J, with 18 bases between. CDR3 loop: CASSLESRAGWGTDTQYF. The CDR3 bases are TGTGCCAGCAGCTTAGAGTCGAGGGCTGGGTGGGGCACAGATACGCAGTATTTT.

Comment on this clonotype: The junction departs from the called germline gene at one end, perhaps through a read error. CDR3 DNA: TGTGCCAGCACCTTAGGGCCCGGGGAGCTGTTTTTT. This sequence encodes CASTLGPGELFF. The rearrangement joins TRBV11-2 to TRBJ2-2; no reliable D call. The CDR3 spans 12 residues. CDR1 is SGHAT, CDR2 FQNNGV, per germline.

This clonotype occurred a few times. CDR3 DNA sequence: TGTGCCAGCAGCCGCCGGGACAGCTCCTACGAGCAGTACTTC. It encodes CASSRRDSSYEQYF. The rearrangement uses TRBV11-2 and TRBJ2-7, with TRBD1 matching over 7 bases. V lost 5 bases and J lost 0; bases outside the gene matches: 4. Germline assignment: CDR1 SGHAT and CDR2 FQNNGV. The CDR3 is 14 residues long.

This chain joins TRBV6-4 and TRBJ2-3, with 7 bases identical to TRBD2. Per the germline V gene, CDR1 is MRHNA and CDR2 is SNTAGT. Unmatched junction bases numbered 8, after V lost 5 bases and J lost 0 bases. The CDR3 is 16 residues long. CDR3 residues: CASSLASGGSTDTQYF. The CDR3 DNA is TGTGCCAGCAGTCTCGCGTCGGGGGGAAGCACAGATACGCAGTATTTT.

This clonotype was observed a handful of times. This sequence joins TRBV13 and TRBJ1-1; tentatively, D is TRBD1 (5 bases). The CDR3 length is 13 residues. Trimming pared 1 base from V and 10 bases from J, leaving 13 bases between. CDR1 and CDR2 from the germline V gene are PRHDT and FYEKMQ (reference sequence). CDR3 nucleotide sequence: TGTGCCAGCAGCTTAGACTCCCGGGGGGTAGCTTTCTTT. The encoded protein is CASSLDSRGVAFF.

V usage is TRBV5-6 and J usage is TRBJ1-2; D unresolved. Germline V gives CDR1 SGHDT, CDR2 YYEEEE. V dropped 4 bases and J dropped 7 bases, with 23 bases sitting between them. This CDR3 has 16 residues. CDR3 coding DNA: TGTGCCAGCAGCCCCGACGGTGGCGCCCCGACCGCTGGCTACACCTTC. This codes for CASSPDGGAPTAGYTF.

This sequence joins TRBV5-1 and TRBJ1-2; 8 bases are a match to TRBD1. The germline V gene has CDR1 SGHRS and CDR2 YFSETQ. The CDR3 is 14 amino acids. V lost 2 bases to trimming and J lost 3 bases; unmatched junction nucleotides: 3. Here the CDR3 DNA reads TGCGCCAGCAGCTTCCAGGGACAGGACTATGGCTACACCTTC. This codes for CASSFQGQDYGYTF. Full variable domain (missing parts from reference TRBV5-1 and TRBJ1-2): KAGVTQTPRYLIKTRGQQVTLSCSPISGHRSVSWYQQTPGQGLQFLFEYFSETQRNKGNFPGRFSGRQFSNSRSEMNVSTLELGDSALYLCASSFQGQDYGYTFGSGTRLTVV.

This clonotype came up many times. This sequence joins TRBV18 and TRBJ1-6; 9 nucleotides line up with TRBD1. Per germline, CDR1 KGHSH and CDR2 LQKENI. Unmatched junction bases numbered 6, after V lost 2 bases and J lost 13 bases. This CDR3 is 14 amino acids long. CDR3 sequence: CASSPVRDRDPLHF. CDR3 coding DNA: TGTGCCAGCTCACCAGTCCGGGACAGGGATCCCCTCCACTTT.

This clonotype was found a few times. This chain joins TRBV29-1 and TRBJ1-2; 7 bases are a match to TRBD1. The CDR3 is made up of 15 amino acids. Germline-derived CDR1 and CDR2 are SQVTM and ANQGSEA. The J segment lost 8 bases and the V segment lost 1 base, leaving 13 bases of the junction unmatched. The CDR3 here is CSVEAELGGGQGYTF. The CDR3 nucleotides are TGCAGCGTTGAAGCGGAGTTAGGAGGGGGCCAGGGCTACACCTTC.

A few counts support this clonotype. This chain links TRBV6-2 or TRBV6-3 with TRBJ2-2, with D possibly being TRBD2 (7 bases). In germline, CDR1 is MNHEY, CDR2 SVGEGT. This CDR3 has 17 residues. V dropped 6 bases and J dropped 5 bases, with 22 bases sitting between them. CDR3 bases: TGTGCCAGCAGCCGCTCGGGCGGGGGCGCCGGAACCGGGGAGCTGTTTTTT. Protein product: CASSRSGGGAGTGELFF.

The chain combines TRBV2 with TRBJ2-5, with 8 bases lining up with TRBD2. Germline CDR1 is SNHLY and CDR2 is FYNNEI. Germline trimming cut 8 bases from V and 1 base from J; bases unmatched to any gene: 9. The CDR3 sequence is 15 residues long. In nucleotides, the CDR3 is TGTGCCAGCCAACTCGGGGGGGCCGGCCAAGAGACCCAGTACTTC. This codes for CASQLGGAGQETQYF. The full variable domain, with the rest looked up from reference TRBV2 and TRBJ2-5, is EPEVTQTPSHQVTQMGQEVILRCVPISNHLYFYWYRQILGQKVEFLVSFYNNEISEKSEIFDDQFSVERPDGSNFTLKIRSTKLEDSAMYFCASQLGGAGQETQYFGPGTRLLVL.